This T cell receptor (beta chain) was sequenced for a study of CD8 T cells in cerebrospinal fluid in Alzheimer's disease. The CDR3 has 12 residues. Germline CDR1 reads ENHRY; CDR2 reads SYGVKD. As a neurodegenerative disease comparison group, Parkinson's disease patients were sampled. Neurodegeneration in patients was confirmed with biomarkers including neurofilament, amyloid-beta and tau. Measured by frequency, this clonotype is large. One entry per CDR3 protein, without DNA, is what TCRdb gives after re-calling the 10x single-cell sequencing reads. Across about 810 distinct CDR3 sequences, the top ten clones capture about 15% of the sample.

The chain couples TRBV10-3 to TRBJ2-1; the D call from TCRdb, TRBD1, cannot be confirmed without DNA. Sequencing was performed on cerebrospinal fluid. The TCR was taken from a human donor with Parkinson's disease. The CDR3 sequence: CAISTAPNEQFF.